A selection of T cell receptor beta chains follows, all from one sample in a study of T cell repertoires in cytomegalovirus infection. Their target antigens are unknown. TCRdb reanalysed the reads using MiXCR and keeps one entry per CDR3 protein. The profile covers 57,000 or so distinct CDR3 sequences, with around 34% appearing a single time and approximately 70% taken by the ten largest. The sample comprised PBMCs, sequenced either directly or after in vitro stimulation (not recorded which). Every receptor here comes from a human donor in good health (CMV status not recorded). Some clones in this sample may be carry-over from other donors' samples. CDR3s include the opening cysteine and the closing phenylalanine or tryptophan. Each record gives: V gene, J gene, CDR3 protein.

TRBV7-9	TRBJ2-1	CASSLMGLAEHNEQFF
TRBV7-9	TRBJ2-3	CASSNRTSGVLNTQYF
TRBV12-3/TRBV12-4	TRBJ1-1	CASSPGHQNTEAFF
TRBV5-1	TRBJ1-1	CASSRRVNTEAFF
TRBV28	TRBJ1-5	CASSLGASGNQPQHF
TRBV19	TRBJ2-3	CASTGTSTDTQYF
TRBV7-6	TRBJ1-2	CASSPGTGRRGGYTF
TRBV6-2/TRBV6-3	TRBJ1-1	CASTRTQKQAFF
TRBV7-8	TRBJ2-7	CASALQGADEQYF
TRBV7-2	TRBJ2-7	CASSLVGGGGSYEQYF
TRBV20-1	TRBJ2-6	CSAGRGANVLTF
TRBV4-2	TRBJ1-5	CASSQDPRNQPQHF
TRBV7-8	TRBJ1-1	CASSLARQGYTEAFF
TRBV28	TRBJ1-1	CASGTRGQAFF
TRBV12-3/TRBV12-4	TRBJ2-2	CASSRDHPPSGELFF
TRBV20-1	TRBJ2-7	CSATNRGTPSYEQYF
TRBV6-1	TRBJ2-1	CASSLIRNNNEQFF
TRBV12-5	TRBJ2-3	CASGSTGTSTDTQYF
TRBV11-2	TRBJ2-1	CASSLDGLGTRRNEQFF
TRBV5-4	TRBJ2-1	CASSFGGEQFF
TRBV10-3	TRBJ2-1	CAIRGTEGYIEQFF
TRBV9	TRBJ1-4	CASSTGQSTPEKLFF
TRBV28	TRBJ2-7	CASSLDEQYF